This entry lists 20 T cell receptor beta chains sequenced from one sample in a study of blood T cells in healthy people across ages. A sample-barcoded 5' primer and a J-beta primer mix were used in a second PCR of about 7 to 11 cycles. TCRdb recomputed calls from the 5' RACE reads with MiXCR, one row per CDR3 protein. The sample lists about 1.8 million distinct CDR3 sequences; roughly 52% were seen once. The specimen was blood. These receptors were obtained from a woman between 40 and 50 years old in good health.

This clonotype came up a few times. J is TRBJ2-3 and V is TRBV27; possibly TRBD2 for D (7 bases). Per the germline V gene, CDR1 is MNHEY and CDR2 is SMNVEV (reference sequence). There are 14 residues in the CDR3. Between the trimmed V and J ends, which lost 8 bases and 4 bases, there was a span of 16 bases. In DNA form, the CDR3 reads TGTGCCAGCTTGGGGGGGCCCGGCGCAGATACGCAGTATTTT. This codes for CASLGGPGADTQYF.

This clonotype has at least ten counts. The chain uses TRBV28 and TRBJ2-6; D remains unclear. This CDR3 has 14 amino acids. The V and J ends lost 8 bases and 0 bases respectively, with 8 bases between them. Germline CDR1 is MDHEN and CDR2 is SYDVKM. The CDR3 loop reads CASLAHSGANVLTF. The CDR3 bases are TGTGCCAGCTTGGCCCACTCTGGGGCCAACGTCCTGACTTTC.

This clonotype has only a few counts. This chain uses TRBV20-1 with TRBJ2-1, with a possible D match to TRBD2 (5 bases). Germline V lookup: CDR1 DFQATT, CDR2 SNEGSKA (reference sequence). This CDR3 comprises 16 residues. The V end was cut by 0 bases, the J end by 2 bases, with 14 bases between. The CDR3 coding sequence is TGCAGTGCTAGAGAAGGCCTAGCCGGGGCCTACAATGAGCAGTTCTTC. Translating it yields CSAREGLAGAYNEQFF.

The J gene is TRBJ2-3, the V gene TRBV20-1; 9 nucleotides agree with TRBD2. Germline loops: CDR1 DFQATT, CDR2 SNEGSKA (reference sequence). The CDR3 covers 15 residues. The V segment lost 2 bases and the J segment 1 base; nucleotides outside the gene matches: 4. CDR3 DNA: TGCAGTGCTAGACGCGGGGGGGCGCGCACAGATACGCAGTATTTT. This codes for CSARRGGARTDTQYF.

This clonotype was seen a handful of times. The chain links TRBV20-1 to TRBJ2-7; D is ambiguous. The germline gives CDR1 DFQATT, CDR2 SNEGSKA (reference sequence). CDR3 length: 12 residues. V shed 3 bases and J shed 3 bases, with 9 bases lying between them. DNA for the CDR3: TGCAGTGCTAGCCCTAATATCTACGAGCAGTACTTC. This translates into CSASPNIYEQYF.

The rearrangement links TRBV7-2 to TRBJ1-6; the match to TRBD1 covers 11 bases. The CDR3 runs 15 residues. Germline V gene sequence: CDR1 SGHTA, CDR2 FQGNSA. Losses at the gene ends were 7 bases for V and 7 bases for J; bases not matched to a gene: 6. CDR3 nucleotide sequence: TGTGCCAGCACCCTAGGGACAGGGGGAAATTCACCCCTCCACTTT. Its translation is CASTLGTGGNSPLHF.

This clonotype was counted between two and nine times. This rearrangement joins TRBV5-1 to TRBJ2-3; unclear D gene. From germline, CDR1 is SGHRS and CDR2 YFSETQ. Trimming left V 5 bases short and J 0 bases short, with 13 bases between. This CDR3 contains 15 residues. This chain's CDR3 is CASRPRPTSTDTQYF. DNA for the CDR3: TGCGCCAGCAGACCGCGCCCAACGAGCACAGATACGCAGTATTTT. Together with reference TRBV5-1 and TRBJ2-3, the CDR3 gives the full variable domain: KAGVTQTPRYLIKTRGQQVTLSCSPISGHRSVSWYQQTPGQGLQFLFEYFSETQRNKGNFPGRFSGRQFSNSRSEMNVSTLELGDSALYLCASRPRPTSTDTQYFGPGTRLTVL.

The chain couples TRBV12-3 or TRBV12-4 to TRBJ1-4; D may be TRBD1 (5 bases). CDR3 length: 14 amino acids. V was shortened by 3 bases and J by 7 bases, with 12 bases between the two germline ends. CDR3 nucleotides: TGTGCCAGCAGTTTCGGGGGTAAAAGTGAAAAACTGTTTTTT. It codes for CASSFGGKSEKLFF.

The CDR3 coding sequence is TGCGCCAGCAGCCAGGGACTTCAGGGTCCTAGCTATGGCTACACCTTC. It is translated as CASSQGLQGPSYGYTF. The chain uses TRBV4-3 and TRBJ1-2, with D perhaps matching TRBD1 (5 bases). Trimming pared 3 bases from V and 4 bases from J, leaving 18 bases between. From germline, CDR1 is LGHNA and CDR2 YSLEER. The CDR3 has 16 residues.

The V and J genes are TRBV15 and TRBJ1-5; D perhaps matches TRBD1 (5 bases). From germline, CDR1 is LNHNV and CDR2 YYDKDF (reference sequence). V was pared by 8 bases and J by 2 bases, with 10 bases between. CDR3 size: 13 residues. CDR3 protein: CATGSRGNQPQHF. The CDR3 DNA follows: TGTGCCACCGGTAGCAGGGGCAATCAGCCCCAGCATTTT.

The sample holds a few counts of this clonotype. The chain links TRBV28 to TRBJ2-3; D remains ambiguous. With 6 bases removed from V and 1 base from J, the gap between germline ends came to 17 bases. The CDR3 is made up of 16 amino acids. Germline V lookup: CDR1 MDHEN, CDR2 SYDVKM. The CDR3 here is CASSGAEVGRTDTQYF. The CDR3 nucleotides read TGTGCCAGCAGCGGAGCAGAAGTTGGCCGCACAGATACGCAGTATTTT.

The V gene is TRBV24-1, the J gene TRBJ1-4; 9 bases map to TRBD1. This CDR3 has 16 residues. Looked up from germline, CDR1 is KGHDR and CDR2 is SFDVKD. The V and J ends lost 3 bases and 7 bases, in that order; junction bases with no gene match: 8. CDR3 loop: CATSDTQGASGEKLFF. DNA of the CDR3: TGTGCCACCAGTGATACACAGGGGGCGAGTGGTGAAAAACTGTTTTTT.

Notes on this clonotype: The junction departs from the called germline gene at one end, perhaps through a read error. The CDR3 here is CAGSAMGGVYEQYF. In DNA form, the CDR3 reads TGTGCCGGCAGTGCCATGGGGGGAGTCTACGAGCAGTACTTC. The chain is built from TRBV6-1 and TRBJ2-7; tentative D call: TRBD2 (6 bases). This CDR3 comprises 14 residues. The V gene's germline CDR1 is MNHNS and CDR2 SASEGT.

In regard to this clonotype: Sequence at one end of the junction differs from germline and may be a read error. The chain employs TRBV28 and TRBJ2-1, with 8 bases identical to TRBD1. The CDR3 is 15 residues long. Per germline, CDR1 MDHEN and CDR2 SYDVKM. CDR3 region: CASSLGGQGYNERFF. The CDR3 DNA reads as TGTGCCAGCAGTTTGGGTGGACAGGGCTACAATGAGCGGTTCTTC.

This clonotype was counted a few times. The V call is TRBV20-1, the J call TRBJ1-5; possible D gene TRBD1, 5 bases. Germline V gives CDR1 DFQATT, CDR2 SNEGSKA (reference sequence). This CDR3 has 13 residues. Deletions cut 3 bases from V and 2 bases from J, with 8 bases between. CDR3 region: CSARIGGNQPQHF. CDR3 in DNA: TGCAGTGCTAGGATAGGGGGCAATCAGCCCCAGCATTTT.

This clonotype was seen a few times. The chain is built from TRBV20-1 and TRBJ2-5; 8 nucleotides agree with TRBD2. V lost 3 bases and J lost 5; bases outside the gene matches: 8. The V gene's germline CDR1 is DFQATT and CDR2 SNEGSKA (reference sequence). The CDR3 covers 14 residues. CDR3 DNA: TGCAGTGCTAGCTTCGGGGGGGCCTCGGAGACCCAGTACTTC. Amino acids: CSASFGGASETQYF.

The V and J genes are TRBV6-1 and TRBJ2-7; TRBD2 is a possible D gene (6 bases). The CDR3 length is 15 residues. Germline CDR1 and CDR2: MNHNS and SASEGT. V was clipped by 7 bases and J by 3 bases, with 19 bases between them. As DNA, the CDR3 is TGTGCCAGCAAACAGTACCCTGTCGGGGGCTACGAGCAGTACTTC. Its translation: CASKQYPVGGYEQYF.

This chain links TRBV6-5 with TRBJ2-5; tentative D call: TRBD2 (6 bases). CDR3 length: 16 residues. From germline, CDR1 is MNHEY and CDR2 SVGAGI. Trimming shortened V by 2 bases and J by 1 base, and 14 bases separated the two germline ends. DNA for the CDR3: TGTGCCAGCAGTTACGGGTCTAGCGAGGCCCAAGAGACCCAGTACTTC. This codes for CASSYGSSEAQETQYF.

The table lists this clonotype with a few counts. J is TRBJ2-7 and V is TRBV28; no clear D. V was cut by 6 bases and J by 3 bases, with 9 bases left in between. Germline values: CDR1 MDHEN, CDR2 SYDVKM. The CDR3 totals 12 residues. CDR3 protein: CASSRRSYEQYF. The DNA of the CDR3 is TGTGCCAGCAGCCGCAGGAGCTACGAGCAGTACTTC. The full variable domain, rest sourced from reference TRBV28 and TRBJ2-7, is DVKVTQSSRYLVKRTGEKVFLECVQDMDHENMFWYRQDPGLGLRLIYFSYDVKMKEKGDIPEGYSVSREKKERFSLILESASTNQTSMYLCASSRRSYEQYFGPGTRLTVT.

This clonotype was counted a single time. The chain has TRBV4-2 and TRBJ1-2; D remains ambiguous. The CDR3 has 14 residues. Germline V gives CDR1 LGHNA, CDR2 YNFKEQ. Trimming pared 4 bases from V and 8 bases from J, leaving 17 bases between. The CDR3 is CASSPPSGRGGYTF. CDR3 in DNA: TGTGCCAGCAGCCCTCCGTCCGGAAGAGGAGGCTACACCTTC.